This T cell receptor beta chain comes out of a study of control samples from healthy donors and cancer patients. Germline CDR1 and CDR2: LGHDT and YNNKEL (reference sequence). The CDR3 is 13 amino acids. V gave up 3 bases and J gave up 2 bases, with 7 bases separating them. TCRdb's table, derived via immunoSEQ multiplex PCR, lists solely in-frame clones and lacks some. The sample has 100,000 or so clones, about four fifths seen once. The specimen was blood. The chain uses TRBV3-1 (or the pseudogene TRBV3-2) and TRBJ1-1; D call uncertain. The TCR sequence derives from a woman aged 50 to 60 in good health. CDR3 in DNA: TGTGCCAGCAGCCACCTGACCAACACTGAAGCTTTCTTT. Its protein is CASSHLTNTEAFF.